This T cell receptor (beta chain) was found in a study of OX40 agonist ivuxolimab in advanced cancers. This CDR3 region has 10 residues. CDR1 and CDR2 (germline): SGHTA, FQGNSA. As to this clone: Its matching antigen is unknown. Mismatch with germline at one junction end may stem from a read error.

General study findings and limits: Among the nonresponders, some also had low normalized T-cell clonal expansion. Among the lowest peripheral clonal expansion occurred in 0.1-3.0 mg/kg partial responders. Compared with CD4+, CD8+ T cells on average had more expanded clones.

Produced via immunoSEQ multiplex PCR; TCRdb's table is partial and in-frame only. The sample consists of tens of thousands of clones, 75% to 90% of them appearing once. Sequenced here: CD4+ or CD8+ T cells sorted from blood, sampled in a trial of the OX40 agonist ivuxolimab. The chain has TRBV7-2 and TRBJ1-2; the D is unclear. The sequence was obtained from an adult with an advanced solid tumor such as melanoma, head and neck, liver or kidney cancer. For the CDR3, the DNA is TGTGCCAGCAGCCAAGAGCAGCCCGTCTTC. It specifies CASSQEQPVF.